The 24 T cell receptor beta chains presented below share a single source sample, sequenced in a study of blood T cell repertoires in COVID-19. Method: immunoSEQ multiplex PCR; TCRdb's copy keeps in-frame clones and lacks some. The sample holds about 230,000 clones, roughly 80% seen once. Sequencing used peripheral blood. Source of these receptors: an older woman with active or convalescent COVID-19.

CDR3 sequence (DNA): TGTGCCAGCAGAACAGTCAATGAGCAGTTCTTC. Its protein product is CASRTVNEQFF. V gene TRBV28 combines with J gene TRBJ2-1; D remains ambiguous. Per the germline V gene, CDR1 is MDHEN and CDR2 is SYDVKM. Trimming removed 6 bases from V and 6 bases from J, with 6 bases in between. CDR3 length equals 11 residues.

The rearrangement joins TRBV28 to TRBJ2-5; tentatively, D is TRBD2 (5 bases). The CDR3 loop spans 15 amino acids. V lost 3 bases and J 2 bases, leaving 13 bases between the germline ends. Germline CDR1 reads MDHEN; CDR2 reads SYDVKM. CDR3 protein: CASSFGADSQETQYF. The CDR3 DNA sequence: TGTGCCAGCAGTTTCGGAGCGGACTCACAAGAGACCCAGTACTTC. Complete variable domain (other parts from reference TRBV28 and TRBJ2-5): DVKVTQSSRYLVKRTGEKVFLECVQDMDHENMFWYRQDPGLGLRLIYFSYDVKMKEKGDIPEGYSVSREKKERFSLILESASTNQTSMYLCASSFGADSQETQYFGPGTRLLVL.

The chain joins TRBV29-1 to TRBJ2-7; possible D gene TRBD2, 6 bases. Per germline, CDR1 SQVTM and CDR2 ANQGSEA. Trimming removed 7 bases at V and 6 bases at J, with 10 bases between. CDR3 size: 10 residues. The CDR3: CSAGTAEQYF. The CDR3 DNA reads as TGCAGCGCTGGGACTGCCGAGCAGTACTTC.

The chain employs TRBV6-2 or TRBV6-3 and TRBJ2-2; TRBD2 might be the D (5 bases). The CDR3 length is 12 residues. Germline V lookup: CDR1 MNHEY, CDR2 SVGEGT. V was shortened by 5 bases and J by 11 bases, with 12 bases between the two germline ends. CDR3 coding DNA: TGTGCCAGCAGTGAGAGGGTTCGAGAGCTGTTTTTT. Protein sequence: CASSERVRELFF.

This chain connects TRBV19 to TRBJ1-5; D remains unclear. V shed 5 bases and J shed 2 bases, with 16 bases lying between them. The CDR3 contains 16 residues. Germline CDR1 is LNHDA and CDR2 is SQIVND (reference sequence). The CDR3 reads CASSPYGRGGNQPQHF. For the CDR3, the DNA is TGTGCCAGTAGTCCTTATGGGCGCGGGGGCAATCAGCCCCAGCATTTT.

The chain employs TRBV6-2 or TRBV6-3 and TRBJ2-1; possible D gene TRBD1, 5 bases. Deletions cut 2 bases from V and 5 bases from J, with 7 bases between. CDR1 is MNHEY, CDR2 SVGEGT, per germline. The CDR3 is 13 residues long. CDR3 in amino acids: CASSYGAHNEQFF. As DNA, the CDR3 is TGTGCCAGCAGTTACGGGGCCCACAATGAGCAGTTCTTC.

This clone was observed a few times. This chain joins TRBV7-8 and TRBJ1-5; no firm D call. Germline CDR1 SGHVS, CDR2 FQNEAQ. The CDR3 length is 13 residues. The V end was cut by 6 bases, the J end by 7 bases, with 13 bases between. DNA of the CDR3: TGTGCCAGCAGGTTACTCATGGGCCAGCCCCAGCATTTT. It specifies CASRLLMGQPQHF.

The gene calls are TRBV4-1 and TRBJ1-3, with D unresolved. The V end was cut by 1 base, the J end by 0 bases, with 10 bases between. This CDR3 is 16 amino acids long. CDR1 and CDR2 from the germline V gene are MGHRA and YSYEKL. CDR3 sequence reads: CASSQVTISSGNTIYF. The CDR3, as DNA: TGCGCCAGCAGCCAAGTAACCATTAGCTCTGGAAACACCATATATTTT.

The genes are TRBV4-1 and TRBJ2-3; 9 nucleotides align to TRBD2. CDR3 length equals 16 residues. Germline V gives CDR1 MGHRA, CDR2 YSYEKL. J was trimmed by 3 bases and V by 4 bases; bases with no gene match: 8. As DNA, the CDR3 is TGCGCCAGCAGCCCCCGCGGGGGGGCCTTTACAGATACGCAGTATTTT. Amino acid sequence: CASSPRGGAFTDTQYF.

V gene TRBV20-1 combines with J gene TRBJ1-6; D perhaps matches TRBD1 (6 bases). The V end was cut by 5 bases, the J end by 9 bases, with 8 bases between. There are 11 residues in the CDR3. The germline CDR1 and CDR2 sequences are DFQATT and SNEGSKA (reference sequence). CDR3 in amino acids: CSAQGGSPLHF. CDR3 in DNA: TGCAGTGCTCAAGGGGGTTCACCCCTCCACTTT.

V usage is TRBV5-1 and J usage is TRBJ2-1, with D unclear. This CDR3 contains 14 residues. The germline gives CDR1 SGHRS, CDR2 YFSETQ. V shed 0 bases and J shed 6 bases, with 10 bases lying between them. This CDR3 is CASSLAASGNEQFF. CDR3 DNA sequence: TGCGCCAGCAGCTTGGCAGCTTCAGGCAATGAGCAGTTCTTC.

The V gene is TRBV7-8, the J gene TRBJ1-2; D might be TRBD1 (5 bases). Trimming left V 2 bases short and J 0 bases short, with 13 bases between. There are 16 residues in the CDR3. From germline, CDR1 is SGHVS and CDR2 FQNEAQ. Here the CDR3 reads CASSLRVPGTNYGYTF. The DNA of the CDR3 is TGTGCCAGCAGCTTACGGGTACCAGGGACTAACTATGGCTACACCTTC.

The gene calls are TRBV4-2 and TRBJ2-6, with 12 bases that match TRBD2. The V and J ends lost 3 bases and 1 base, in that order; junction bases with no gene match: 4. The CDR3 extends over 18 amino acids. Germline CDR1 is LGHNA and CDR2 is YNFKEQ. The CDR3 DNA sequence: TGTGCCAGCAGCCAGACACTAGCGGGAGGATCTGGGGCCAACGTCCTGACTTTC. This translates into CASSQTLAGGSGANVLTF.

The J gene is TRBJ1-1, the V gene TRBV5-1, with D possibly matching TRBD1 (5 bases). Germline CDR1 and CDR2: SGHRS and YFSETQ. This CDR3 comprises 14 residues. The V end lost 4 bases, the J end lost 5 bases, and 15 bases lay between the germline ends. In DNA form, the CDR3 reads TGCGCCAGCAGCCTACCGGGGGGGAGAACTGAAGCTTTCTTT. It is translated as CASSLPGGRTEAFF.

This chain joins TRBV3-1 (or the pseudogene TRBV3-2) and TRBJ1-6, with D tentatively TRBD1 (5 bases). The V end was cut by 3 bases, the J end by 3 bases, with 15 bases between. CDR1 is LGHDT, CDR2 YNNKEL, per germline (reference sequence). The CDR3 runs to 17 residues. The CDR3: CASSQGDGGSYNSPLHF. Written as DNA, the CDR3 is TGTGCCAGCAGCCAGGGCGACGGGGGGAGCTATAATTCACCCCTCCACTTT.

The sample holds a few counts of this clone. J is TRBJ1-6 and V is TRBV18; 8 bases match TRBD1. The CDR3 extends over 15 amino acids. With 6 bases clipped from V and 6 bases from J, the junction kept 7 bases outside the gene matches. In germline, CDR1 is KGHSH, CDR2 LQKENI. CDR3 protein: CASSPGQGVNSPLHF. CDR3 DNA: TGTGCCAGCTCCCCCGGACAGGGCGTTAATTCACCCCTCCACTTT.

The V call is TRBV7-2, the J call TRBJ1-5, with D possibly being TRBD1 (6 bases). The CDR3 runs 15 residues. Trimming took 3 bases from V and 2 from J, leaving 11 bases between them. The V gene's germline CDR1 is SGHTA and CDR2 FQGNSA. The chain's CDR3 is CASSFDRLRNQPQHF. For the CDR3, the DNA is TGTGCCAGCAGCTTCGACAGGCTCCGCAATCAGCCCCAGCATTTT.

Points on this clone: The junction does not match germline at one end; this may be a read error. The CDR3 reads CASSEGSGALEF. Here the CDR3 DNA reads TGTGCCAGCAGTGAAGGGTCGGGAGCCCTGGAATTC. The chain couples TRBV25-1 to TRBJ2-7; tentative D call: TRBD2 (6 bases). The germline gives CDR1 MGHDK, CDR2 SYGVNS. CDR3 length equals 12 residues.

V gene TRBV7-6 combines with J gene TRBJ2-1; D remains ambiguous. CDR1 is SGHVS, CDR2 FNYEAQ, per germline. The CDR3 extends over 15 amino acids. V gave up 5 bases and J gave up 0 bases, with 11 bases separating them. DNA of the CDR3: TGTGCCAGCAGCCCCCGGTCATCCTCCTACAATGAGCAGTTCTTC. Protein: CASSPRSSSYNEQFF.

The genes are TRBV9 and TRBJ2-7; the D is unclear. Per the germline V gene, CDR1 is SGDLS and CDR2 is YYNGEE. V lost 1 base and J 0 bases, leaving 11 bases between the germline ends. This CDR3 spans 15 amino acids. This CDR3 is CASSVSPAGSYEQYF. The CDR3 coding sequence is TGTGCCAGCAGCGTAAGCCCGGCAGGCTCCTACGAGCAGTACTTC.

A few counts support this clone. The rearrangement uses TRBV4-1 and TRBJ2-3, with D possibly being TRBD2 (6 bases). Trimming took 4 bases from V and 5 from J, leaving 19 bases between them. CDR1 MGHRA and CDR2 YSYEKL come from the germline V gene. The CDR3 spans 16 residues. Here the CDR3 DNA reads TGCGCCAGCAGCCTTCTAGGCGGGAATTCCGGAGATACGCAGTATTTT. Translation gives CASSLLGGNSGDTQYF.

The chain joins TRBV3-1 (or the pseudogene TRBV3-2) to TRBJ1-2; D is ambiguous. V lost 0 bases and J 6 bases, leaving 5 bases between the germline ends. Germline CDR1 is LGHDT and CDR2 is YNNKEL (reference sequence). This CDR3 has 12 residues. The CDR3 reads CASSQDADGYTF. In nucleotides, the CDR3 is TGTGCCAGCAGCCAAGACGCAGATGGCTACACCTTC.

The CDR3 sequence is CASSRLTNTEAFF. CDR3 nucleotides: TGTGCCAGCAGTAGACTGACGAACACTGAAGCTTTCTTT. The rearrangement uses TRBV6-5 and TRBJ1-1; D remains unclear. The germline CDR1 and CDR2 sequences are MNHEY and SVGAGI. The CDR3 totals 13 residues. With 5 bases removed from V and 1 base from J, the gap between germline ends came to 8 bases.

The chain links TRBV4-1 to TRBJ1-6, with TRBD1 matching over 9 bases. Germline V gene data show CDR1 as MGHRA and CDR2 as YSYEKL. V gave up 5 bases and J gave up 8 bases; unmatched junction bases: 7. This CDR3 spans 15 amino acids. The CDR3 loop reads CASSSTGGRDSPLHF. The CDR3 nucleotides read TGCGCCAGCAGCTCCACAGGGGGCAGGGATTCACCCCTCCACTTT.